A single sample is the source of the 21 T cell receptor beta chains below, sequenced in a study of T cells expressing NK-cell markers. From the 5' RACE reads, TCRdb lists one entry per CDR3 protein and no DNA. There are 500,000 or so distinct CDR3 sequences in the sample, with approximately 3.6% held by the top ten. Sequencing was performed on blood T cells: a sorted CD56 or NKG2C T cell subset, CD4+ or CD8+ T cells, or bulk PBMC T cells (not recorded which). These receptors originate from a man aged 18 to 30 in good health.

This rearrangement joins TRBV7-2 to TRBJ2-1; the D gene TCRdb calls, TRBD2, cannot be checked with no DNA. The germline gives CDR1 SGHTA, CDR2 FQGNSA. CDR3 length: 16 residues. CDR3 region: CASSLAPSGRANEQFF.

V usage is TRBV4-1 and J usage is TRBJ2-3; TCRdb gives TRBD2 as the D gene, but with no DNA this cannot be confirmed. The CDR3 consists of 16 residues. Germline V lookup: CDR1 MGHRA, CDR2 YSYEKL. This CDR3 is CASSRPLAGGPDTQYF.

The V gene is TRBV6-1, the J gene TRBJ1-2; TCRdb proposes TRBD1, but this gene call is untestable without DNA. The CDR3 length is 13 residues. Germline V lookup: CDR1 MNHNS, CDR2 SASEGT. This CDR3 reads CASRPDRAEGYTF.

The gene calls are TRBV10-3 and TRBJ1-5; TCRdb proposes TRBD1, but this gene call is untestable without DNA. This CDR3 is 15 amino acids long. Germline CDR1 reads ENHRY; CDR2 reads SYGVKD. The CDR3 loop reads CAISDSEQGRGPQHF.

The genes are TRBV10-3 and TRBJ2-4. There are 15 residues in the CDR3. Germline V gene sequence: CDR1 ENHRY, CDR2 SYGVKD. This chain's CDR3 is CAISESWIAQNIQYF.

The chain combines TRBV7-9 with TRBJ2-3; without DNA, the TCRdb call of TRBD2 cannot be checked. Germline CDR1 is SEHNR and CDR2 is FQNEAQ (reference sequence). The CDR3 runs to 16 residues. Here the CDR3 reads CASSLWREGSTDTQYF.

This rearrangement joins TRBV28 to TRBJ2-2; TCRdb's D call of TRBD1 is untestable without DNA. Germline V gives CDR1 MDHEN, CDR2 SYDVKM. The CDR3 has 16 residues. The CDR3: CASRRPRGPNTGELFF. The complete variable domain, with remaining parts taken from reference TRBV28 and TRBJ2-2, reads DVKVTQSSRYLVKRTGEKVFLECVQDMDHENMFWYRQDPGLGLRLIYFSYDVKMKEKGDIPEGYSVSREKKERFSLILESASTNQTSMYLCASRRPRGPNTGELFFGEGSRLTVL.

The rearrangement links TRBV12-3 or TRBV12-4 to TRBJ2-2; TCRdb picks TRBD2, but there is no DNA to check that call. This CDR3 has 16 residues. This chain's CDR3 is CASSLVVTISTGELFF.

The chain has TRBV29-1 and TRBJ2-3. Germline V gives CDR1 SQVTM, CDR2 ANQGSEA. CDR3 size: 14 residues. The CDR3 sequence is CSVAVARQGDTQYF.

This chain connects TRBV29-1 to TRBJ2-1; the TCRdb D gene call, TRBD2, has no DNA to confirm it. CDR3 length: 13 residues. Germline V gene lookup returns CDR1 SQVTM and CDR2 ANQGSEA. The CDR3 is CSVQGLVYNEQFF.

The chain carries TRBV9 and TRBJ2-5; TCRdb lists TRBD1, though no DNA is available to test this call. Germline loops: CDR1 SGDLS, CDR2 YYNGEE. The CDR3 covers 16 residues. This CDR3 reads CASSVVGQGGKETQYF.

This chain links TRBV7-9 with TRBJ1-1; TCRdb calls TRBD1, which cannot be checked without DNA. This CDR3 is 11 amino acids long. Per germline, CDR1 SEHNR and CDR2 FQNEAQ (reference sequence). The CDR3 is CAILWGTEAFF.

The J gene is TRBJ1-2, the V gene TRBV4-1; the TCRdb D gene call, TRBD1, has no DNA to confirm it. CDR3 size: 15 residues. The germline gives CDR1 MGHRA, CDR2 YSYEKL. This CDR3 is CASSQGGGATGGYTF.

The genes are TRBV4-3 and TRBJ2-5; the D gene TCRdb calls, TRBD1, cannot be checked with no DNA. The CDR3 totals 15 residues. Germline V lookup: CDR1 LGHNA, CDR2 YSLEER. The CDR3 here is CASSQDLTGKETQYF.

This rearrangement joins TRBV29-1 to TRBJ2-1; lacking DNA, the TRBD2 call made by TCRdb goes unchecked. The CDR3 consists of 13 residues. CDR1 is SQVTM, CDR2 ANQGSEA, per germline. CDR3 loop: CSVSSGIYNEQFF.

This chain joins TRBV28 and TRBJ2-2. The CDR3 spans 15 residues. Germline assignment: CDR1 MDHEN and CDR2 SYDVKM. CDR3 residues: CASYPGPIGTGELFF.

This chain joins TRBV4-1 and TRBJ2-6. The CDR3 runs to 12 residues. CDR1 MGHRA and CDR2 YSYEKL come from the germline V gene. CDR3: CASSESANVLTF.

This sequence joins TRBV6-1 and TRBJ2-7; TCRdb selects TRBD1, and the lack of DNA leaves this call unchecked. The CDR3 length is 16 residues. Per the germline V gene, CDR1 is MNHNS and CDR2 is SASEGT. CDR3 amino acids: CASSEVGGTDSYEQYF.

The chain couples TRBV12-3 or TRBV12-4 to TRBJ2-3. The CDR3 is 14 residues long. CDR3 residues: CASSFSRDTDTQYF.

This sequence joins TRBV29-1 and TRBJ2-1. This CDR3 spans 14 amino acids. CDR1 and CDR2 from the germline V gene are SQVTM and ANQGSEA. The CDR3 is CSGRWRLRSNEQFF.

The V gene is TRBV29-1, the J gene TRBJ2-7; there is no DNA to check the TCRdb D call of TRBD1. Germline CDR1 SQVTM, CDR2 ANQGSEA. The length of the CDR3 is 12 residues. This CDR3 is CSVWGDPSEQYF.